This T cell receptor (beta chain) was sequenced for a study of blood T cell repertoires in COVID-19. Background on the study: Both acute and convalescent COVID-19 samples were obtained from the United States, Italy and Spain. The cDNA or gDNA used as material had been derived from T cells, B-cell-depleted T cells, or PBMCs.

Produced via immunoSEQ multiplex PCR; TCRdb's table is partial and in-frame only. The data show around 100,000 clones, more than 65% seen once. Germline assignment: CDR1 SGHTA and CDR2 FQGNSA. This CDR3 has 16 amino acids. V lost 2 bases and J lost 5; bases outside the gene matches: 5. This receptor was taken from a woman in her 70s with acute or convalescent COVID-19. The J gene is TRBJ2-3, the V gene TRBV7-2; 12 nucleotides match TRBD2. The sequenced sample was peripheral blood. The chain's CDR3 is CASSLNLAGGRDTQYF. In DNA form, the CDR3 reads TGTGCCAGCAGCTTAAATCTAGCGGGGGGGCGAGATACGCAGTATTTT.